The rows below give T cell receptor beta chains drawn from one sample of a study of T cell responses to AZD1222 COVID-19 vaccine. Data came from immunoSEQ multiplex PCR; TCRdb stores just in-frame clones and leaves some out. The table records 85,000 to 95,000 clones, about 91% of them present only once. The sample was peripheral blood, taken 28 days after the second AZD1222 dose. The receptor source for this set is an adult who received the AZD1222 COVID-19 vaccine. Each CDR3 is given with its conserved first and last residue. Each record gives: D gene, J gene, clone size, CDR3 length, V gene, CDR3 protein, CDR3 DNA. D genes are given only for firm matches. Clone size is stated in some rows and not others, as once, few, many or a class when expanded.

TRBD1 | TRBJ2-7 | - | 13 | TRBV15 | CATSSRGLEEQYF | TGTGCCACCAGCAGCAGGGGGCTAGAAGAGCAGTACTTC
- | TRBJ1-1 | - | 12 | TRBV3-1/TRBV3-2 | CASSHQLQIAFF | TGTGCCAGCAGCCATCAGTTACAGATCGCTTTCTTT
TRBD1 | TRBJ1-2 | once | 15 | TRBV14 | CASSYVTQGVYGYTF | TGTGCCAGCAGCTACGTTACCCAGGGGGTGTATGGCTACACCTTC
- | TRBJ2-3 | - | 14 | TRBV7-3 | CASSLTTFGGTQYF | TGTGCCAGCAGCTTAACTACTTTCGGCGGTACGCAGTATTTT
- | TRBJ1-5 | - | 15 | TRBV30 | CAWRDRHHSNQPQHF | TGTGCCTGGAGGGACAGACATCATAGCAATCAGCCCCAGCATTTT
- | TRBJ1-3 | - | 15 | TRBV3-1/TRBV3-2 | CASSQDGGAGNTIYF | TGTGCCAGCAGCCAAGACGGTGGGGCTGGAAACACCATATATTTT
TRBD1 | TRBJ1-1 | few | 13 | TRBV6-1 | CASSENRGTEAFF | TGTGCCAGCAGTGAAAACAGGGGCACTGAAGCTTTCTTT
- | TRBJ2-3 | - | 14 | TRBV4-3 | CASSQEPGRDTQYF | TGCGCCAGCAGCCAAGAGCCAGGGAGGGATACGCAGTATTTT
- | TRBJ2-2 | - | 13 | TRBV19 | CASSIMNTGELFF | TGTGCCAGTAGTATAATGAACACCGGGGAGCTGTTTTTT
- | TRBJ1-5 | - | 15 | TRBV5-1 | CASSWAGEYNQPQHF | TGCGCCAGCAGCTGGGCAGGGGAATACAATCAGCCCCAGCATTTT
- | TRBJ2-3 | - | 16 | TRBV6-5 | CASSYVRDSPSDTQYF | TGTGCCAGCAGTTACGTCCGAGATTCCCCATCAGATACGCAGTATTTT
- | TRBJ1-5 | - | 13 | TRBV19 | CASSMGFREPQHF | TGTGCCAGTAGTATGGGGTTTAGGGAGCCCCAGCATTTT
TRBD1 | TRBJ1-1 | - | 17 | TRBV6-1 | CASSETFPGQWNTEAFF | TGTGCCAGCAGTGAAACTTTCCCGGGACAGTGGAACACTGAAGCTTTCTTT
TRBD1 | TRBJ1-5 | - | 17 | TRBV6-2/TRBV6-3 | CASSYRQGGNSNQPQHF | TGTGCCAGCAGTTACAGGCAGGGGGGTAATAGCAATCAGCCCCAGCATTTT
- | TRBJ1-6 | - | 14 | TRBV30 | CAWKWETYNSPLHF | TGTGCCTGGAAATGGGAGACCTATAATTCACCCCTCCACTTT
TRBD2 | TRBJ2-7 | - | 14 | TRBV28 | CASSPPAGVFEQYF | TGTGCCAGCAGTCCCCCCGCGGGGGTGTTCGAGCAGTACTTC
- | TRBJ2-3 | - | 14 | TRBV6-5 | CASTGGLRTDTQYF | TGTGCCAGCACCGGGGGTCTCCGCACAGATACGCAGTATTTT
TRBD1 | TRBJ1-4 | - | 15 | TRBV13 | CASSLDRGTNEKLFF | TGTGCCAGCAGCTTAGACAGGGGGACTAATGAAAAACTGTTTTTT
- | TRBJ1-2 | - | 18 | TRBV14 | CASSQDIKDSGFNYGYTF | TGTGCCAGCAGCCAAGATATTAAGGACTCTGGATTTAACTATGGCTACACCTTC
- | TRBJ1-2 | - | 13 | TRBV5-1 | CASSLGGIYGYTF | TGCGCCAGCAGCTTGGGAGGCATCTATGGCTACACCTTC
- | TRBJ1-5 | - | 13 | TRBV6-5 | CASILTENQPQHF | TGTGCCAGCATCCTGACGGAGAATCAGCCCCAGCATTTT
- | TRBJ1-6 | - | 17 | TRBV2 | CASSEEMTRNYNSPLHF | TGTGCCAGCAGTGAAGAGATGACCCGTAACTATAATTCACCCCTCCACTTT
TRBD2 | TRBJ2-7 | - | 16 | TRBV27 | CASRTVMRGNSYEQYF | TGTGCCAGCAGAACTGTAATGCGGGGGAACTCCTACGAGCAGTACTTC
- | TRBJ1-5 | - | 15 | TRBV5-5 | CASSLGSGSAQPQHF | TGTGCCAGCAGCTTGGGGTCGGGAAGTGCCCAGCCCCAGCATTTT
- | TRBJ1-1 | - | 15 | TRBV7-9 | CASSSRDRRNTEAFF | TGTGCCAGCAGCTCCCGCGACAGGAGGAACACTGAAGCTTTCTTT